This TCR beta chain was obtained from a study of cytomegalovirus exposure and HLA in healthy donors. As concerns this clone: The antigen remains undetermined.

Study-wide results and caveats: Reports showed the classifier diagnosing cytomegalovirus status with high specificity and sensitivity. Reports indicate that TCR beta sequences accurately predicted the HLA-A and HLA-B alleles of most subjects. As a later analysis revealed, most CMV-associated TCR beta chains appeared HLA-restricted. Solely CMV serostatus was available to characterize immune exposure.

The PCR was carried out with 60 Vbeta primers and 13 Jbeta primers. Repertoires were generated with immunoSEQ multiplex PCR, while TCRdb's copy carries only in-frame clones and drops some. The sample records about 100,000 clones, 70% to 80% being singletons. The CDR3 extends over 17 amino acids. Germline values: CDR1 SGHVS, CDR2 FQNEAQ. V was clipped by 5 bases and J by 1 base; unmatched bases: 10. The sample consisted of PBMCs. The TCR was taken from a female donor in good health and CMV-seropositive. This chain connects TRBV7-8 to TRBJ2-3; 9 bases match TRBD2. The CDR3 coding sequence is TGTGCCAGCAGCCCTGAGTTTTTAGCGGGGGGCACAGATACGCAGTATTTT. It yields the protein CASSPEFLAGGTDTQYF.